One and the same sample provided the 21 T cell receptor beta chains below, sequenced in a study of shared clonotypes between healthy human individuals. Data came from immunoSEQ multiplex PCR; TCRdb stores just in-frame clones and leaves some out. The table records 780,000 or so clones, 55% to 75% of them present only once. The specimen sequenced was memory CD4+ T cells sorted from blood. Subset defined: CD45RA-negative fraction. The receptors were gathered from a woman in her 30s in good health.

The chain employs TRBV4-1 and TRBJ2-5, with 8 bases fitting TRBD2. CDR1 is MGHRA, CDR2 YSYEKL, per germline. V dropped 0 bases and J dropped 6; count of bases not matched to a gene: 9. CDR3 length: 16 residues. CDR3 nucleotide sequence: TGCGCCAGCAGCCAAGAAGCAGCGGGAGTTGGGAAGACCCAGTACTTC. Its translation is CASSQEAAGVGKTQYF.

V and J are TRBV19 and TRBJ1-1; no clear D gene. Germline V gives CDR1 LNHDA, CDR2 SQIVND (reference sequence). V lost 5 bases and J lost 1, with 11 bases in between. This CDR3 is 14 amino acids long. The CDR3 nucleotides are TGTGCCAGTAGTTCCTCCGATTGGAACACTGAAGCTTTCTTT. Amino acids: CASSSSDWNTEAFF.

Notes on this clone: Other DNA sequences in this specimen translate into the identical CDR3. J is TRBJ2-2 and V is TRBV5-1; 15 nucleotides align to TRBD2. The CDR3 contains 15 residues. Germline CDR1 reads SGHRS; CDR2 reads YFSETQ. Trimming at V came to 5 bases and at J to 6 bases, leaving 2 bases not matched to a gene. CDR3 coding DNA: TGCGCCAGCAGTCGGACTAGCGGGAGGGCCGGGGAGCTGTTTTTT. Its protein product is CASSRTSGRAGELFF.

This clone was counted once. V is TRBV5-6 and J is TRBJ1-4; D perhaps matches TRBD1 (5 bases). V lost 4 bases and J lost 7, with 14 bases in between. The V gene's germline CDR1 is SGHDT and CDR2 YYEEEE. CDR3 length: 14 amino acids. This CDR3 is CASSRRGWGEKLFF. CDR3 bases: TGTGCCAGCAGCCGCCGGGGGTGGGGTGAAAAACTGTTTTTT.

This clone was counted ten times or more. Distinct nucleotide sequences in the sample also encode this CDR3. V is TRBV2 and J is TRBJ2-7, with 8 bases fitting TRBD1. CDR3 length equals 14 residues. V lost 3 bases, J lost 2 bases, and 3 bases stayed unmatched. Germline-derived CDR1 and CDR2 are SNHLY and FYNNEI. The CDR3 coding sequence is TGTGCCAGCAGTGAGGACAGGGCCCCCTACGAGCAGTACTTC. This gives the protein CASSEDRAPYEQYF.

The gene calls are TRBV5-5 and TRBJ1-5; D gene unclear. The germline V gene encodes CDR1 SGHKS and CDR2 YYEKEE (reference sequence). Trimming removed 3 bases at V and 2 bases at J, with 9 bases between. This CDR3 has 14 residues. This CDR3 reads CASSYLAGNQPQHF. CDR3 in DNA: TGTGCCAGCAGCTACCTAGCGGGCAATCAGCCCCAGCATTTT.

This clone was seen a handful of times. V is TRBV7-2 and J is TRBJ2-7, with unresolved D. Germline V gene data show CDR1 as SGHTA and CDR2 as FQGNSA. The CDR3 consists of 13 residues. The germline V and J ends were trimmed by 2 bases and 3 bases, with 8 bases remaining between them. CDR3 amino acids: CASSLTVFYEQYF. The CDR3 DNA is TGTGCCAGCAGCTTAACGGTTTTCTACGAGCAGTACTTC.

This clone was detected a few times. The CDR3 coding sequence is TGTGCCTGGGCCACGGCCTACGAGCAGTACTTC. Amino acids: CAWATAYEQYF. The rearrangement joins TRBV30 to TRBJ2-7; the D is unclear. Germline CDR1 GTSNPN, CDR2 SVGIG (reference sequence). Trimming removed 5 bases from V and 2 bases from J, with 7 bases in between. The CDR3 is 11 residues long.

The chain combines TRBV5-4 with TRBJ2-5; 7 bases are a match to TRBD2. CDR1 and CDR2 from the germline V gene are SGHNT and YYREEE (reference sequence). Trimming at V came to 4 bases and at J to 4 bases, leaving 13 bases not matched to a gene. The CDR3 has 16 residues. This chain's CDR3 is CASSPGGAGTRETQYF. The CDR3, as DNA: TGTGCCAGCAGCCCCGGTGGAGCGGGAACACGAGAGACCCAGTACTTC. The variable domain in full, with the rest retrieved from reference TRBV5-4 and TRBJ2-5, is ETGVTQSPTHLIKTRGQQVTLRCSSQSGHNTVSWYQQALGQGPQFIFQYYREEENGRGNFPPRFSGLQFPNYSSELNVNALELDDSALYLCASSPGGAGTRETQYFGPGTRLLVL.

The V call is TRBV28, the J call TRBJ2-5, with TRBD1 matching 8 bases. With 4 bases clipped from V and 1 base from J, the junction kept 14 bases outside the gene matches. Germline CDR1 and CDR2: MDHEN and SYDVKM. This CDR3 spans 18 amino acids. CDR3 nucleotide sequence: TGTGCCAGCAGTTCGCTCGGACAGGGCGGGTTCTCCCAAGAGACCCAGTACTTC. Encoded protein: CASSSLGQGGFSQETQYF. Complete variable domain (other parts from reference TRBV28 and TRBJ2-5): DVKVTQSSRYLVKRTGEKVFLECVQDMDHENMFWYRQDPGLGLRLIYFSYDVKMKEKGDIPEGYSVSREKKERFSLILESASTNQTSMYLCASSSLGQGGFSQETQYFGPGTRLLVL.

The rearrangement links TRBV2 to TRBJ2-5, with TRBD2 matching 10 bases. This CDR3 spans 14 amino acids. Germline loops: CDR1 SNHLY, CDR2 FYNNEI. J was trimmed by 4 bases and V by 6 bases; bases with no gene match: 5. The CDR3 here is CASRPGLASETQYF. For the CDR3, the DNA is TGTGCCAGCAGACCGGGACTAGCGTCAGAGACCCAGTACTTC.

This clone is a singleton in its sample. The chain employs TRBV11-3 and TRBJ2-3; D is uncertain. Germline-derived CDR1 and CDR2 are SGHNT and YENEEA. CDR3 size: 15 residues. Trimming removed 5 bases from V and 0 bases from J, with 12 bases in between. The DNA for the CDR3 is TGTGCCAGCAGCCCTGACGGAGAAAGCACAGATACGCAGTATTTT. It codes for CASSPDGESTDTQYF.

The V gene is TRBV11-2, the J gene TRBJ1-1, with 9 positions matching TRBD1. CDR1 is SGHAT and CDR2 is FQNNGV in the germline V gene. The CDR3 runs to 14 residues. The V and J ends lost 5 bases and 4 bases, in that order; junction bases with no gene match: 5. In DNA form, the CDR3 reads TGTGCCAGCAGCCGTGGACAGGGGCCCACTGAAGCTTTCTTT. Translation: CASSRGQGPTEAFF. The entire variable domain, with the rest obtained from reference TRBV11-2 and TRBJ1-1, is as follows: EAGVAQSPRYKIIEKRQSVAFWCNPISGHATLYWYQQILGQGPKLLIQFQNNGVVDDSQLPKDRFSAERLKGVDSTLKIQPAKLEDSAVYLCASSRGQGPTEAFFGQGTRLTVV.

CDR3 sequence reads: CASRVGSDKGEPSYEQYF. The CDR3 DNA follows: TGTGCCAGCAGAGTAGGGTCGGATAAAGGGGAACCTTCGTACGAGCAGTACTTC. The chain links TRBV28 to TRBJ2-7, with D possibly matching TRBD1 (5 bases). Germline assignment: CDR1 MDHEN and CDR2 SYDVKM. This CDR3 comprises 18 residues. Trimming took 6 bases from V and 4 from J, leaving 28 bases between them.

This chain connects TRBV2 to TRBJ1-3; possibly TRBD1 for D (5 bases). Germline assignment: CDR1 SNHLY and CDR2 FYNNEI. Trimming removed 3 bases at V and 1 base at J, with 19 bases between. This CDR3 region has 18 residues. The CDR3 sequence is CASSDPRVGIFSGNTIYF. CDR3 DNA: TGTGCCAGCAGTGACCCCAGGGTTGGGATTTTTTCTGGAAACACCATATATTTT.

This clone was counted between two and nine times. The chain joins TRBV20-1 to TRBJ1-3; D not resolved. V was cut by 6 bases and J by 4 bases, with 7 bases left in between. This CDR3 spans 11 amino acids. The germline CDR1 and CDR2 sequences are DFQATT and SNEGSKA (reference sequence). CDR3 protein: CSATGGNTIYF. The CDR3 region has the DNA TGCAGTGCAACGGGCGGAAACACCATATATTTT.

The CDR3: CASSVGLATYEQYF. CDR3 nucleotide sequence: TGTGCCAGCAGTGTCGGACTAGCCACCTACGAGCAGTACTTC. The gene calls are TRBV6-5 and TRBJ2-7; 8 nucleotides agree with TRBD2. This CDR3 has 14 residues. V shed 5 bases and J 2 bases; nucleotides not matched to a gene: 5. The V gene's germline CDR1 is MNHEY and CDR2 SVGAGI.

This clone was observed once. This chain uses TRBV27 with TRBJ1-5; 7 bases map to TRBD1. Losses at the gene ends were 6 bases for V and 4 bases for J; bases not matched to a gene: 6. CDR3 length equals 14 residues. The V gene's germline CDR1 is MNHEY and CDR2 SMNVEV (reference sequence). The CDR3 here is CASRPGQVNQPQHF. Here the CDR3 DNA reads TGTGCCAGCAGACCCGGACAGGTTAATCAGCCCCAGCATTTT.

J is TRBJ2-7 and V is TRBV7-8; possible D gene TRBD1, 5 bases. This CDR3 is built from 14 residues. The V gene's germline CDR1 is SGHVS and CDR2 FQNEAQ. Trimming removed 2 bases at V and 0 bases at J, with 8 bases between. CDR3 sequence (DNA): TGTGCCAGCAGCTTACAGCAGGGCTCCTACGAGCAGTACTTC. The encoded protein is CASSLQQGSYEQYF.

This chain links TRBV28 with TRBJ2-7; TRBD1 aligns across 7 bases. This CDR3 has 14 residues. Germline V gene lookup returns CDR1 MDHEN and CDR2 SYDVKM. Trimming removed 6 bases from V and 4 bases from J; junction bases left unmatched: 9. The CDR3 sequence is CASSPEQGWYEQYF. Written as DNA, the CDR3 is TGTGCCAGCAGCCCCGAACAGGGGTGGTACGAGCAGTACTTC.

For this clone: Other DNA sequences in the sample encode the same CDR3. The gene calls are TRBV2 and TRBJ1-1; D gene ambiguous. Trimming shortened V by 4 bases and J by 0 bases, and 6 bases separated the two germline ends. Per germline, CDR1 SNHLY and CDR2 FYNNEI. This CDR3 spans 13 amino acids. CDR3 protein: CASSVELNTEAFF. In DNA, the CDR3 is TGTGCCAGCAGTGTTGAGTTGAACACTGAAGCTTTCTTT.